The entry below gives a single TCR beta chain sequence along with its context. Its antigen is unknown. Nothing much larger sits one base from this clone, and base qualities are not available. The reads were generated on an Illumina NovaSeq 6000. TCR cDNA was synthesized by 5'RACE template switching, through which a universal primer site and unique molecular identifiers were introduced. cDNA synthesis was primed from both the TCR alpha and TCR beta constant segments. Two PCR steps were used to amplify libraries, with sample barcodes and sequencing adapters being added in the second step. Sequencing of libraries was performed on Illumina HiSeq 2500 (2x100 bp) or NovaSeq (2x150 bp). Per the source publication's procedure: Reads were demultiplexed and collapsed into UMI consensus sequences with MIGEC, and V(D)J alignment was performed with MiXCR. Vaccine-responding clonotypes were identified with edgeR using replicate PBMC samples, with FDR below 0.01 and a log2 fold change above 5 up to day 15 being required. Each bulk clonotype received a CD4 or CD8 identity based on whether the sequenced CD4 or CD8 repertoire contained that clonotype at higher abundance. TCRdb handled the public reads itself, with Q25 trimming in fastp and clone calling in MiXCR, and kept productive beta chains. CDR3 protein duplicates are merged, each entry listing the most common genes and DNA. The V and J calls and clone size are TCRdb's, not the authors'. Present in this sample are about 430,000 distinct CDR3 sequences, 18% of which were seen just once. The top ten clones comprise over 15% of the sample.

The data were taken from a study of T cells after yellow fever vaccination (dated by TCRdb to about 2019). Regarding the study in general: The SMART-Seq v4 Ultra Low Input RNA kit was used to prepare libraries from fractions with low cell numbers. Blood was drawn at multiple timepoints before and after primary and secondary immunization, with bulk PBMC replicates and cell subsets isolated. Two healthy male donors, one aged 18 to 30 and one aged 30 to 40 years, made up the cohort. To follow T-cell clones before and after primary and booster YFV17D yellow fever vaccination, bulk TCR alpha and beta repertoires were sequenced over time. General findings and caveats noted by the study authors: A small share of clonotypes occurred in both CD4 and CD8 compartments, likely arising from convergent recombination. Because the study included only a couple of donors, the extent to which the findings can be generalized is limited. FACS-sorted repertoires could contain abundant contaminating clonotypes from the bulk population, so computational filtering was required. After the booster, most of the clones that had expanded following primary vaccination were detected again (around 97% of CD4 and 80% to 90% of CD8), which suggests that memory was broadly maintained. Compared with the primary T-cell response, the secondary T-cell response was weaker but faster, peaking on day 5 rather than day 15.

V trim: 3 bases; J trim: 4 bases; unmatched bases: 12. The CDR3 numbers 15 residues from cysteine through valine. Only CDR3 DNA remains: 45 bases, in frame from the first base. CDR1 and CDR2 were assigned from the germline V gene (reference sequence) as DFQATT and SNEGSKA. The treatment or condition label, read with the paper, signifies: live attenuated yellow fever vaccine strain. At each blood-draw timepoint, two biological replicates of bulk PBMCs were collected. A standard Ficoll-Paque protocol was used to isolate PBMCs from peripheral blood. TriZol was used to extract RNA from bulk PBMCs, from CD4 and CD8 fractions, and from dextramer-positive and dextramer-negative fractions.

Rearrangement joined TRBV20-1 to TRBJ2-7; the central 7 bases match TRBD1. Sample: PBMCs, taken before the yellow fever booster vaccination. The sequence came from a young man who received the YFV17D yellow fever vaccine. The CDR3 region reads CSARTTGQGVYEQYV. The sequence in DNA is TGCAGTGCTAGGACCACGGGGCAGGGGGTTTACGAGCAGTACGTC.